This T cell receptor (beta chain) originates from a study of T cell responses to AZD1222 COVID-19 vaccine (dated by TCRdb to 2020 to 2023). Notes on the research overall: Because spike-specific TCR depth and breadth did not differ between the two schedules, AZD1222 recipients who got a second dose at roughly 4 weeks were pooled with those who got a second dose at roughly 12 weeks. TCR sequencing was performed for 230 to 250 trial participants, of whom around 210 were given two doses of AZD1222 and roughly 25 were given two doses of MenACWY control vaccine. Trial participants were enrolled by age into subgroups of 18-55, 56-69 and 70-plus years, and 148, 28 and 57 TCR-sequenced participants, respectively, were included in these subgroups. Points the paper makes about the study in general: Participants were mostly white British, with more females than males. The authors suggested clonal diversity may have been underestimated. Vaccine-associated CD4 TCRs spanned the whole spike protein, with dominant responses in regions 160-218 and 743-854. Nearly half of unique spike-specific TCRs reportedly recognized epitopes outside regions mutated in the B.1.351 and B.1.1.7 variants. No day 14 peak-response samples were available, so repertoires were characterized only after the peak T cell response. A significant rise in spike-specific TCR breadth and depth was observed after two AZD1222 doses relative to day 0 and relative to MenACWY recipients. Only five to seven AZD1222 recipients were SARS-CoV-2 seropositive at baseline, limiting conclusions about previously exposed vaccinees. The 56-69-year group was small, and its depth increase did not reach significance, likely because of low power.

A word on this clone: This receptor's antigen is unknown. Nothing much larger sits one base from this clone, and base qualities are not available.

V and J are trimmed by 1 base and 8 bases, and the gene matches miss 4 bases of the junction. The CDR3 spans 13 residues, from the cysteine through the phenylalanine. Only the CDR3 DNA is retained, 39 bases long and in frame from the first base. According to the germline V gene, CDR1 reads SGHDT and CDR2 reads YYEEEE. The CDR3 regions of human TCRbeta chains were analyzed by immunosequencing. Processing in the source paper ran as follows. TCRs in the repertoires were matched against a reference library of SARS-CoV-2-specific TCRs that had been generated with the MIRA antigen-specificity platform. Breadth meant the fraction of unique TCRs that were SARS-CoV-2-associated, whereas depth meant the fraction of total T cells that were SARS-CoV-2-associated. Using the MIRA data, each spike-specific TCR was assigned both to the spike region to which the TCR was reactive and to a CD4 or CD8 class. Log10-transformed breadth and depth values were compared by one-way ANOVA with Sidak's multiple comparisons tests. Sourced from immuneACCESS, this table was stored by TCRdb with only in-frame sequences that have V and J called. A share of the clones is absent; for the studies checked, an unresolved V gene accounts for under half, and the remainder has no known explanation. D and trimming come from the DNA, and the V and J calls and clone size come from that table. A total of 75,000 to 85,000 clones appear in this sample, roughly 87% of them only once. The ten largest clones add up to roughly 24% of the sample.

Taken with the paper, the label for time point translates to: baseline before first vaccination. Vaccinee samples came from UK trials COV001 and COV002, including a single-blind randomized controlled phase 2/3 trial of AZD1222 (ChAdOx1 nCoV-19) in healthy adults. Trial participant PBMC samples were collected at day 0 and day 28 after the second dose for TCRbeta chain sequencing. This TCR came from an adult in good health. Sequenced here: peripheral blood, sampled on day 0 of AZD1222 vaccination. The chain links TRBV5-6 with TRBJ1-2, with 8 bases matching TRBD1. The CDR3 protein sequence reads: CASSLTTGGGYTF. The nucleotide sequence is TGTGCCAGCAGCTTGACTACAGGGGGAGGCTACACCTTC.